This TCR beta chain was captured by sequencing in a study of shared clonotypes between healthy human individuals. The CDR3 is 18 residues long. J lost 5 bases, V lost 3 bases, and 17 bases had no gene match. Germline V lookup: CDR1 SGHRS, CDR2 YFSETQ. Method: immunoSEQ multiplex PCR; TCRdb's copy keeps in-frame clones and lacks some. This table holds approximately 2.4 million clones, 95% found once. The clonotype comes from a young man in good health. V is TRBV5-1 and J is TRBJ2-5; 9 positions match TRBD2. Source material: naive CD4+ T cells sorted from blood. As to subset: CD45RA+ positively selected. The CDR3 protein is CASSSAGAGGSFGETQYF. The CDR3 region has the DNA TGCGCCAGCAGCTCTGCTGGAGCGGGGGGTTCATTCGGGGAGACCCAGTACTTC.